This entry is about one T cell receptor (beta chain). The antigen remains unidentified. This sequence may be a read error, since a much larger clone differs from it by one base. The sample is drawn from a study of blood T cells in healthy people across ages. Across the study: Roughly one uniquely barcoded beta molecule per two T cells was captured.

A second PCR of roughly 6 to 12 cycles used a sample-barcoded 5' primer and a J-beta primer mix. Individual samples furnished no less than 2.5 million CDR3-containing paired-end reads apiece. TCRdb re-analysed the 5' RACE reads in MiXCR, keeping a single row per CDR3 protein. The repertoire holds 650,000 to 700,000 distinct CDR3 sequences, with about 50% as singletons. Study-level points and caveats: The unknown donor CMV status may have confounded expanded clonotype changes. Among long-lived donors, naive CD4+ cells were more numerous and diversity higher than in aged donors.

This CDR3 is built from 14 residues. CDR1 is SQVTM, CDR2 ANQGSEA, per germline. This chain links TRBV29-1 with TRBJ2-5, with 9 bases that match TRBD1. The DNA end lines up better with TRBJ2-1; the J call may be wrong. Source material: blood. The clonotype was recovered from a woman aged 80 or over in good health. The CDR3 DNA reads TGCAGCGTACAGGGGGCGGAAAATCAAGAGACCCAGTTCTTC. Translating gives CSVQGAENQETQFF.